Presented here are 2 T cell receptor beta chains from one specimen sequenced in a study of STAT3 mutations in large granular lymphocyte leukemia. Study-wide results and caveats: Every T-LGLL patient had at least one immunodominant TCRbeta clonotype.

Here immunoSEQ multiplex PCR was the method, and the copy in TCRdb shows in-frame clones only, minus some. The table includes roughly 5,400 clones, around 94% detected once. No antigen has been identified for these receptors. The sequencing input was peripheral blood mononuclear cells. These receptors originate from a man in his 60s with T-cell large granular lymphocyte leukemia. Some clones in this sample may be carry-over from other donors' samples.

This clone came up once. V gene TRBV19 combines with J gene TRBJ1-5; TRBD1 is a possible D gene (5 bases). The V gene's germline CDR1 is LNHDA and CDR2 SQIVND (reference sequence). The CDR3 extends over 16 amino acids. Trimming cost V 2 bases and J 0 bases, with 11 bases left between them. CDR3 in amino acids: CASSITGRASNQPQHF. In DNA form, the CDR3 reads TGTGCCAGTAGTATAACGGGCAGGGCTAGCAATCAGCCCCAGCATTTT.

V usage is TRBV7-9 and J usage is TRBJ2-7; 7 nucleotides align to TRBD1. Trimming took 2 bases from V and 6 from J; bases not matched to a gene: 4. CDR3 length: 13 amino acids. Per germline, CDR1 SEHNR and CDR2 FQNEAQ (reference sequence). CDR3 bases: TGTGCCAGCAGCTTACTACAGGGGCGCGAGCAGTACTTC. Residues: CASSLLQGREQYF.